The clone carrying this T cell receptor (beta chain) was recorded once. Its cognate antigen is unknown. Germline V CDR1 and CDR2: LGHNA, YNFKEQ. Trimming stripped 4 bases from V and 6 bases from J, with 17 bases between. The CDR3 is made up of 15 amino acids. Sequencing used immunoSEQ multiplex PCR; TCRdb keeps in-frame clones, though not all of them. This table holds some 7,900 clones, around 75% found once. Systemic immunosuppression or autoimmune disease history was grounds to exclude patients. The data belong to a study of OX40 agonist ivuxolimab in advanced cancers. General study points: Certain nonresponders likewise exhibited a low normalized T-cell clonal expansion.

The sequenced sample was CD4+ or CD8+ T cells sorted from blood, obtained in a trial of the OX40 agonist ivuxolimab. V usage is TRBV4-2 and J usage is TRBJ2-3; tentatively, D is TRBD1 or TRBD2 (5 bases each). This clonotype was sampled from an adult with an advanced solid tumor such as melanoma, head and neck, liver or kidney cancer. CDR3 in DNA: TGTGCCAGCAGCCCAAATGAGGGGTGGGGTGATACGCAGTATTTT. Translating gives CASSPNEGWGDTQYF.